These 4 T cell receptor beta chains originate from one sample sequenced in a study of T-cell memory formation after mild COVID-19. Each CDR3 protein gets one entry after TCRdb re-called the 5' RACE reads with MiXCR. The sample has over 250,000 distinct CDR3 sequences; 15% to 20% are singletons. The specimen sequenced was PBMCs or a T cell subset sorted from them (not recorded which). These receptors all come from a man between 18 and 29 years old who had mild COVID-19 (a few samples of this study predate the infection). Cell type and time point are not known.

The sample holds a few counts of this clonotype. V gene TRBV5-1 combines with J gene TRBJ2-1; D is ambiguous. Germline values: CDR1 SGHRS, CDR2 YFSETQ. This CDR3 is 15 amino acids long. V was trimmed by 7 bases and J by 0 bases, leaving 14 bases between them. The CDR3 loop reads CASRPDKSSYNEQFF. CDR3 coding DNA: TGCGCCAGCCGTCCTGACAAGAGCTCCTACAATGAGCAGTTCTTC.

This clonotype was observed many times. This sequence joins TRBV4-1 and TRBJ1-6; D is unclear. The V end lost 3 bases, the J end lost 0 bases, and 6 bases lay between the germline ends. The CDR3 sequence is 15 residues long. Germline CDR1 reads MGHRA; CDR2 reads YSYEKL. CDR3 sequence: CASSHGSSYNSPLHF. CDR3 sequence (DNA): TGCGCCAGCAGCCACGGGAGCTCCTATAATTCACCCCTCCACTTT.

CDR3 DNA sequence: TGCGCCAGCAGCCAGGGAAGACAGGCGTGGCGGTCTGGGGCCAACGTCCTGACTTTC. Translated: CASSQGRQAWRSGANVLTF. This chain uses TRBV4-1 with TRBJ2-6; possible D gene TRBD1, 6 bases. Per the germline V gene, CDR1 is MGHRA and CDR2 is YSYEKL. The CDR3 extends over 19 amino acids. V was trimmed by 3 bases and J by 1 base, leaving 19 bases between them.

In its sample, this clonotype was seen a few times. The chain joins TRBV5-1 to TRBJ2-5; D could derive from TRBD1 or TRBD2 (5 bases each). Per germline, CDR1 SGHRS and CDR2 YFSETQ. The CDR3 is made up of 15 amino acids. Trimming stripped 4 bases from V and 4 bases from J, with 17 bases between. CDR3 region: CASSPRTGPGETQYF. Written as DNA, the CDR3 is TGCGCCAGCAGCCCCCGGACGGGGCCTGGAGAGACCCAGTACTTC.